This T cell receptor (beta chain) was identified during a study of cytomegalovirus exposure and HLA in healthy donors. Whole-study results and caveats: Apart from CMV serostatus, no immune exposure information was available. A later examination showed that TCR association rates differed by HLA locus, with DRB1 most and HLA-C fewest. In a later analysis, productive TCRs from donors in an Asian-associated ancestry cluster reportedly carried fewer N-insertions than the cohort mean.

It was with 60 Vbeta and 13 Jbeta primers that the PCR ran. Sequencing was performed with immunoSEQ multiplex PCR; in TCRdb, only in-frame clones are kept and a portion is missing. The sample contains roughly 100,000 clones, nearly 15% of which appear only once. The V and J ends lost 8 bases and 1 base, in that order; junction bases with no gene match: 6. The length of the CDR3 is 14 residues. Germline CDR1 is SNHLY and CDR2 is FYNNEI. Notes on this clone: The antigen is not known.

The sequenced sample consisted of PBMCs. This sequence was found in a female donor in good health and CMV-seronegative. J is TRBJ2-5 and V is TRBV2, with 8 bases fitting TRBD2. CDR3 in DNA: TGTGCCAGCTTATGGACTAGCCCCCAAGAGACCCAGTACTTC. The encoded protein is CASLWTSPQETQYF.